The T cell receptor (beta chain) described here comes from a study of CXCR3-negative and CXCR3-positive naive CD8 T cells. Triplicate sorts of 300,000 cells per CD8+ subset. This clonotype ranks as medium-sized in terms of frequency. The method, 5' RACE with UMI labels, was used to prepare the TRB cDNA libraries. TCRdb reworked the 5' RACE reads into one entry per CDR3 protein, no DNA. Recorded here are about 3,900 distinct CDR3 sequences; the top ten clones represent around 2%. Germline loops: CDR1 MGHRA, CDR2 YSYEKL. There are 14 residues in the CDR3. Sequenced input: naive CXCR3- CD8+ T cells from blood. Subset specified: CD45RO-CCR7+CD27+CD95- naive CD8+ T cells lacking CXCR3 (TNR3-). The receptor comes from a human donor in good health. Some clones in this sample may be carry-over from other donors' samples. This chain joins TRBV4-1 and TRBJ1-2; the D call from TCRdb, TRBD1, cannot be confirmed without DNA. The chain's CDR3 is CASSPPGQGGGYTF.